The sequence of this T cell receptor beta chain was determined in a study of cytomegalovirus exposure and HLA in healthy donors. The primer mix had 60 Vbeta and 13 Jbeta primers. The protocol was immunoSEQ multiplex PCR, while the TCRdb copy is restricted to in-frame clones and leaves out a portion. The table shows around 130,000 clones, with more than 80% occurring only once. Points from the study as a whole: Per a later analysis, 18,000 or so TCR beta sequences showed association with HLA alleles at 0.05 false discovery rate.

Germline V gives CDR1 SGHTA, CDR2 FQGNSA. The CDR3 totals 13 residues. Trimming took 5 bases from V and 5 from J, leaving 13 bases between them. Of note for this clone: Its antigen is undetermined.

This TCR was sampled from a middle-aged man in good health and CMV-seronegative. The rearrangement links TRBV7-2 to TRBJ2-7; D is possibly TRBD1 (6 bases). Sequences were obtained from PBMCs. CDR3 DNA: TGTGCCAGCAGCACACAGGGTGGCAACGAGCAGTACTTC. Translating gives CASSTQGGNEQYF.